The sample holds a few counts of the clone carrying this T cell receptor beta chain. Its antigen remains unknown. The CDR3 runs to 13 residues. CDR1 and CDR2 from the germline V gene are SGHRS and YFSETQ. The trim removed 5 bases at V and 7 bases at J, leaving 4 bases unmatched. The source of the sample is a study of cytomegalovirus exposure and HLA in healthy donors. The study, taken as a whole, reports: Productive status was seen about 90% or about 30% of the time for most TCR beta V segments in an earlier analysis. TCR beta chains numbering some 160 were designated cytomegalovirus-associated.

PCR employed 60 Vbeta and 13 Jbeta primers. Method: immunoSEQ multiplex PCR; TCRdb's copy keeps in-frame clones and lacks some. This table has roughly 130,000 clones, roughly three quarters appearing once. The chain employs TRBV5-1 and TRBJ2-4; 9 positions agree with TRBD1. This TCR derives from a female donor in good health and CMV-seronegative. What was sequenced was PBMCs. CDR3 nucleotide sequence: TGCGCCAGCAGTATAGGACAGGGGAACATTCAGTACTTC. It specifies CASSIGQGNIQYF.